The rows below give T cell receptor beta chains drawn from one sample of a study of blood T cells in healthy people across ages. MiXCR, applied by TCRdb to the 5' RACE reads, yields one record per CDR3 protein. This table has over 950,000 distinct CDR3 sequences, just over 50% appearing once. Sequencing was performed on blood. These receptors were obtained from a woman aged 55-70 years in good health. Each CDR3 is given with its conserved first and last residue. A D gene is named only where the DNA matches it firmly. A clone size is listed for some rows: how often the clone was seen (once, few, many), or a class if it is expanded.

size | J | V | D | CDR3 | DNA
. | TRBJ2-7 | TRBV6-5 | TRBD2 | CASKTSGSARYEQYF | TGTGCCAGCAAGACTAGCGGGAGCGCCAGGTACGAGCAGTACTTC
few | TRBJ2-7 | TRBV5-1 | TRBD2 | CASSHAQRDIHEQYF | TGCGCCAGCAGCCACGCACAGCGGGATATTCACGAGCAGTACTTC
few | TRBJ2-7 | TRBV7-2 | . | CASSPLRTEQYF | TGTGCCAGCAGCCCCCTTCGGACGGAGCAGTACTTC
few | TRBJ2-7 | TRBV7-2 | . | CAGSPGPRRPGEQYF | TGTGCCGGCAGCCCAGGCCCTCGCAGGCCGGGCGAGCAGTACTTC
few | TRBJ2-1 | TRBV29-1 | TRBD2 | CSVVAGGSYNEQFF | TGCAGCGTTGTTGCGGGAGGCTCCTACAATGAGCAGTTCTTC
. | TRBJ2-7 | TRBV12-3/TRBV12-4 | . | CASSRPLGSSYEQYF | TGTGCCAGCAGTAGACCCTTGGGTAGCTCCTACGAGCAGTACTTC
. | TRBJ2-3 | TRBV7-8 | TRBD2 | CASSAGLARTQDTQYF | TGTGCCAGCAGCGCTGGACTAGCGAGGACCCAAGATACGCAGTATTTT
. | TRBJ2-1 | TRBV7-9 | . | CASSPRQDNEQFF | TGTGCCAGCTCACCGAGGCAGGACAATGAGCAGTTCTTC
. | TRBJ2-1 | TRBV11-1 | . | CASSQEYHEQFF | TGTGCCAGCAGCCAAGAGTATCATGAGCAGTTCTTC
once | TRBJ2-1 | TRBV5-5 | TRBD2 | CASSFFSGRADIEQFF | TGTGCCAGCAGCTTTTTTAGCGGGAGGGCGGACATTGAGCAGTTCTTC
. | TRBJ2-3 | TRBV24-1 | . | CATSDRRDLPDTQYF | TGTGCCACCAGTGACCGCCGGGACCTCCCCGATACGCAGTATTTT
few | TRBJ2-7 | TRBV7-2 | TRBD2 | CASSLAPGRGPYEQYF | TGTGCCAGCAGCTTAGCACCAGGGAGGGGACCCTACGAGCAGTACTTC
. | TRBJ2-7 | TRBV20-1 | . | CSGAGVSYEQYF | TGCAGTGGAGCGGGCGTCTCCTACGAGCAGTACTTC
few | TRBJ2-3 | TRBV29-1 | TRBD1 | CSVSGQGRRNTQYF | TGCAGCGTTTCTGGACAGGGGAGGCGAAATACGCAGTATTTT
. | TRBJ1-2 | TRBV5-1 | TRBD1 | CASSLAAGGSYGYTF | TGCGCCAGCAGCTTGGCCGCAGGGGGCTCCTATGGCTACACCTTC
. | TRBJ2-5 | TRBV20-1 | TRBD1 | CSATGGGLETQYF | TGCAGTGCTACAGGGGGCGGGTTAGAGACCCAGTACTTC
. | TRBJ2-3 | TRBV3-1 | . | CASSHNGVLGLSTDTQYF | TGTGCCAGCAGCCACAACGGGGTTCTGGGGCTCAGCACAGATACGCAGTATTTT
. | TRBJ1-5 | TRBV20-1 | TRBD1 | CSARGNPLRRDRGRLLGNQPQHF | TGCAGTGCTAGAGGTAACCCTCTTCGCCGGGACAGGGGAAGGCTGCTCGGCAATCAGCCCCAGCATTTT
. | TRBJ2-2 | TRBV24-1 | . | CATSVELNTGELFF | TGTGCCACCAGTGTCGAGTTGAACACCGGGGAGCTGTTTTTT
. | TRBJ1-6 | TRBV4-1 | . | CASSQGRARQGISKPSPLHF | TGCGCCAGCAGCCAAGGGAGAGCGCGGCAGGGGATCTCCAAACCTTCACCCCTCCACTTT
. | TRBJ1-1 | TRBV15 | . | CATSMTENTEAFF | TGTGCCACCAGCATGACGGAGAACACTGAAGCTTTCTTT
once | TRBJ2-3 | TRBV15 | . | CATSHIHESASDTQYF | TGTGCCACCAGCCACATTCACGAGAGTGCCAGTGATACGCAGTATTTT
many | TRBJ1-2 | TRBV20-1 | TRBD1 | CSAQAGQGGGYTF | TGCAGTGCTCAAGCGGGACAGGGTGGTGGCTACACCTTC
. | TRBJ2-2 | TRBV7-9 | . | CASTFRPAGELFF | TGTGCCAGCACCTTCCGACCTGCCGGGGAGCTGTTTTTT
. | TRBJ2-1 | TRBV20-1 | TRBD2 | CSASGTNSYNEQFF | TGCAGTGCTAGTGGGACTAACTCCTACAATGAGCAGTTCTTC
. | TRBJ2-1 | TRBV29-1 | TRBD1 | CSVQDRGHYNEQFF | TGCAGCGTACAAGACAGGGGACACTACAATGAGCAGTTCTTC
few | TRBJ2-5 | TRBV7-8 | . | CAATPGETQYF | TGTGCGGCGACTCCAGGGGAGACCCAGTACTTC
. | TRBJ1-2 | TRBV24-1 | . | CATSDSVGYGYTF | TGTGCCACCAGTGATTCGGTTGGCTATGGCTACACCTTC
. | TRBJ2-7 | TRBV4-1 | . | CASSTLKGGVGSYEQYF | TGCGCCAGCAGCACTCTTAAAGGCGGGGTTGGGTCCTACGAGCAGTACTTC
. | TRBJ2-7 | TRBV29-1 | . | CSVEGLRGTYEQCF | TGCAGCGTTGAAGGGCTACGGGGGACCTACGAGCAGTGCTTC
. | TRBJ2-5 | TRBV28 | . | CASSLENGRPQYF | TGTGCCAGCAGTTTAGAGAACGGAAGGCCTCAGTACTTC
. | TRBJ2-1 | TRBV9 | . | CASSVMGSDNEQFF | TGTGCCAGCAGCGTAATGGGTTCGGATAATGAGCAGTTCTTC
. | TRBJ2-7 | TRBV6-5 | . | CASSLKQGYYEQYF | TGTGCCAGCAGTCTCAAACAGGGATACTACGAGCAGTACTTC
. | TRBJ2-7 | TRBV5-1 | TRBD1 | CASSSDRGPAYEQYF | TGCGCCAGCAGCTCGGACAGGGGCCCCGCCTACGAGCAGTACTTC
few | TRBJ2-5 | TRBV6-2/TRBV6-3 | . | CASSPLPRGETQYF | TGTGCCAGCAGTCCGTTACCGAGGGGTGAGACCCAGTACTTC
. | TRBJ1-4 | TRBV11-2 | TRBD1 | CASSFSLTGGHEKLFF | TGTGCCAGCAGCTTTTCCCTGACAGGGGGTCATGAAAAACTGTTTTTT
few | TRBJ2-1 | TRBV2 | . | CASSLNSQLYNEQFF | TGTGCCAGCAGTCTCAATTCACAACTCTACAATGAGCAGTTCTTC
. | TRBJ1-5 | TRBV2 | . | CASSGAGWGTGNQPQHF | TGTGCCAGCAGTGGCGCTGGTTGGGGAACAGGCAATCAGCCCCAGCATTTT
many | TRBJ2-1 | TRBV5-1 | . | CASSLASSYNEQFF | TGTGCCAGCAGTTTAGCGAGCTCCTACAATGAGCAGTTCTTC
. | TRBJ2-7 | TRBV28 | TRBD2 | CASKPGLPYEQYF | TGTGCCAGCAAACCGGGACTACCGTACGAGCAGTACTTC
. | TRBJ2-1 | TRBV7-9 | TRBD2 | CASSLFPASGSDNEQFF | TGTGCCAGCAGCTTATTTCCGGCTAGCGGGAGTGATAATGAGCAGTTCTTC
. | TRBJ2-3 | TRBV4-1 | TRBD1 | CASSQETGDQDTQYF | TGCGCCAGCAGCCAGGAGACAGGGGATCAAGATACGCAGTATTTT
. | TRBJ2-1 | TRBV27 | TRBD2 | CASSLIFSGRRNEQFF | TGTGCCAGCAGTTTAATATTTAGCGGGAGGAGAAATGAGCAGTTCTTC
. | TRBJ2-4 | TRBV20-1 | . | CSAVGQPLAKNIQYF | TGCAGTGCGGTCGGACAGCCACTAGCCAAAAACATTCAGTACTTC
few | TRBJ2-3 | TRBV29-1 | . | CSVEGQESTDTQYF | TGCAGCGTTGAAGGACAGGAAAGCACAGATACGCAGTATTTT
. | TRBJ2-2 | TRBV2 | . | CASSAYSSAGELFF | TGTGCCAGCAGTGCATATTCAAGCGCCGGGGAGCTGTTTTTT
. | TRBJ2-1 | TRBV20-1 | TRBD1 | CSARDLTGGQYNEQFF | TGCAGTGCTAGAGATTTGACAGGGGGCCAGTACAATGAGCAGTTCTTC
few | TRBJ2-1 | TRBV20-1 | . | CSGALSGTGTEQFF | TGCAGTGGGGCCTTGAGTGGGACGGGCACTGAGCAGTTCTTC
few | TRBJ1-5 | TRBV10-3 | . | CAIAAGAGQPQHF | TGTGCCATCGCCGCGGGGGCTGGACAGCCCCAGCATTTT
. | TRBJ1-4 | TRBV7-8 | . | CASSPGDANEKLFF | TGTGCCAGCAGCCCAGGAGATGCGAATGAAAAACTGTTTTTT
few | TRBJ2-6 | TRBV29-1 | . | CSVQNPPSETAGANVLTF | TGCAGCGTTCAAAACCCCCCATCGGAAACAGCTGGGGCCAACGTCCTGACTTTC
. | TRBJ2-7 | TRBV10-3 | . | CAISESTVLRTEQYF | TGTGCCATCAGTGAGTCGACTGTGTTACGGACAGAGCAGTACTTC
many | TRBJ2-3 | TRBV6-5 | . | CASSYLGPWTDTQYF | TGTGCCAGCAGTTACCTAGGACCCTGGACAGATACGCAGTATTTT
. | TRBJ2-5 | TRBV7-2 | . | CASSFGWQETQYF | TGTGCCAGCAGCTTTGGCTGGCAAGAGACCCAGTACTTC
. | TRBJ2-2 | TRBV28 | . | CASQDVRRGELFF | TGTGCCAGCCAGGACGTGCGTCGCGGGGAGCTGTTTTTT